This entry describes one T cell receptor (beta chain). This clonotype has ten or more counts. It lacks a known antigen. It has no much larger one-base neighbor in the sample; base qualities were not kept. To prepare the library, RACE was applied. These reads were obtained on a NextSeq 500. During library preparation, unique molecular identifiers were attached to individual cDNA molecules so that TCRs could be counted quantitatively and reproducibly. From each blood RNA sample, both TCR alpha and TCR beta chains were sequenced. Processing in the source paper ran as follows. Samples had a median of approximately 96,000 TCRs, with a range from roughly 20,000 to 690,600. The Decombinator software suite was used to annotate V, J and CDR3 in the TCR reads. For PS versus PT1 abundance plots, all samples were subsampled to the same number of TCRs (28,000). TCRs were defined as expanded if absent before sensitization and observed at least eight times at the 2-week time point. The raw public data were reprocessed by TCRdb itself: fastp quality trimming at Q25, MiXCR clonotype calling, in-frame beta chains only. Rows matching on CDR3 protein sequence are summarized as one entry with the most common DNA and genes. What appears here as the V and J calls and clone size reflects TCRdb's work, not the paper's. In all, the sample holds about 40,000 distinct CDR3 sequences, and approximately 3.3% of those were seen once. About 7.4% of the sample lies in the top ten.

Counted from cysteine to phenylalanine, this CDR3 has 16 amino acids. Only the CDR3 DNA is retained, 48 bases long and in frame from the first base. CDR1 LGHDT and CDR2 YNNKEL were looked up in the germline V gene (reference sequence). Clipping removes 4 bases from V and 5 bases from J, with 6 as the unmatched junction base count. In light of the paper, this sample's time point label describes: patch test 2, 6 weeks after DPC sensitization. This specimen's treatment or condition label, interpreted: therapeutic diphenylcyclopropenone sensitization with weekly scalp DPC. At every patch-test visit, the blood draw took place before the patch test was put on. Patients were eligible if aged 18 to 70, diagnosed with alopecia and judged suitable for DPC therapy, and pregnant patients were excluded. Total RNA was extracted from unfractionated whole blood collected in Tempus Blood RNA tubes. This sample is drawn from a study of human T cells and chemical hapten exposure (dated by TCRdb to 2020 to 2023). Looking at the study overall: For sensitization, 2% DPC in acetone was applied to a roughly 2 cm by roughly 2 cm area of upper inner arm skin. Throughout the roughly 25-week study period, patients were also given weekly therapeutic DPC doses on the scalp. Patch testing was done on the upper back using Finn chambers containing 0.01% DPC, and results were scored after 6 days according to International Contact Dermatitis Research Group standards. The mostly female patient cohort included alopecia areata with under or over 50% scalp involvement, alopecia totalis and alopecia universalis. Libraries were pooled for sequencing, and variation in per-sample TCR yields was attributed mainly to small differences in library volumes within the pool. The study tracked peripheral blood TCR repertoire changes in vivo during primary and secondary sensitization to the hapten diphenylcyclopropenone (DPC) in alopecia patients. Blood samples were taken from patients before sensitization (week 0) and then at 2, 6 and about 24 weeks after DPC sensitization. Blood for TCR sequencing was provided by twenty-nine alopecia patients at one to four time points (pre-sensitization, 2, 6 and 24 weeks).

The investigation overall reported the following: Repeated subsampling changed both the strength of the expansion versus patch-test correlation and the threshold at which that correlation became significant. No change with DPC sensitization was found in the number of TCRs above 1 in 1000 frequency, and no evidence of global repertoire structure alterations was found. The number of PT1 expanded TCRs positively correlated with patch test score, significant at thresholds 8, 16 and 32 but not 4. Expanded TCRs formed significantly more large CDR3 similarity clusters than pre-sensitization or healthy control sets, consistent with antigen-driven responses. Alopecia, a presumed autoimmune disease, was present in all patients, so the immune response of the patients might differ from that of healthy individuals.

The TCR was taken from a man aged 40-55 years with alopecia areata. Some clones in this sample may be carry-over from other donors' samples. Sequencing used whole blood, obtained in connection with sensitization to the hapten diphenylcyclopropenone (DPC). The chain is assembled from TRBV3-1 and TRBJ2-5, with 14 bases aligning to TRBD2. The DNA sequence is TGTGCCAGCAGCCGCGGGACTAGCGGGAGAAGCGAGACCCAGTACTTC. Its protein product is CASSRGTSGRSETQYF.